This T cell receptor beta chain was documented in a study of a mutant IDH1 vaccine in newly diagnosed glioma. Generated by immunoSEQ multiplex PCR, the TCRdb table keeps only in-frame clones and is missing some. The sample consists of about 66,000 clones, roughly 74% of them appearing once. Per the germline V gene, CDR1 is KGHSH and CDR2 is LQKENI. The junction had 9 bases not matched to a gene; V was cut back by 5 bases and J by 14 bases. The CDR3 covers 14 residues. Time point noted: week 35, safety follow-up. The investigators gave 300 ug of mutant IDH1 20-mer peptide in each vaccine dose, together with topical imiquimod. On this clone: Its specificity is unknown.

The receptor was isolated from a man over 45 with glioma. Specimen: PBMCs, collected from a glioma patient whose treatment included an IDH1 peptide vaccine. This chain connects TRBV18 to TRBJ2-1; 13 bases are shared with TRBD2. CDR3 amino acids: CASSFGLAGAGEFF. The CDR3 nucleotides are TGTGCCAGCTCATTCGGACTAGCGGGGGCCGGGGAGTTCTTC.